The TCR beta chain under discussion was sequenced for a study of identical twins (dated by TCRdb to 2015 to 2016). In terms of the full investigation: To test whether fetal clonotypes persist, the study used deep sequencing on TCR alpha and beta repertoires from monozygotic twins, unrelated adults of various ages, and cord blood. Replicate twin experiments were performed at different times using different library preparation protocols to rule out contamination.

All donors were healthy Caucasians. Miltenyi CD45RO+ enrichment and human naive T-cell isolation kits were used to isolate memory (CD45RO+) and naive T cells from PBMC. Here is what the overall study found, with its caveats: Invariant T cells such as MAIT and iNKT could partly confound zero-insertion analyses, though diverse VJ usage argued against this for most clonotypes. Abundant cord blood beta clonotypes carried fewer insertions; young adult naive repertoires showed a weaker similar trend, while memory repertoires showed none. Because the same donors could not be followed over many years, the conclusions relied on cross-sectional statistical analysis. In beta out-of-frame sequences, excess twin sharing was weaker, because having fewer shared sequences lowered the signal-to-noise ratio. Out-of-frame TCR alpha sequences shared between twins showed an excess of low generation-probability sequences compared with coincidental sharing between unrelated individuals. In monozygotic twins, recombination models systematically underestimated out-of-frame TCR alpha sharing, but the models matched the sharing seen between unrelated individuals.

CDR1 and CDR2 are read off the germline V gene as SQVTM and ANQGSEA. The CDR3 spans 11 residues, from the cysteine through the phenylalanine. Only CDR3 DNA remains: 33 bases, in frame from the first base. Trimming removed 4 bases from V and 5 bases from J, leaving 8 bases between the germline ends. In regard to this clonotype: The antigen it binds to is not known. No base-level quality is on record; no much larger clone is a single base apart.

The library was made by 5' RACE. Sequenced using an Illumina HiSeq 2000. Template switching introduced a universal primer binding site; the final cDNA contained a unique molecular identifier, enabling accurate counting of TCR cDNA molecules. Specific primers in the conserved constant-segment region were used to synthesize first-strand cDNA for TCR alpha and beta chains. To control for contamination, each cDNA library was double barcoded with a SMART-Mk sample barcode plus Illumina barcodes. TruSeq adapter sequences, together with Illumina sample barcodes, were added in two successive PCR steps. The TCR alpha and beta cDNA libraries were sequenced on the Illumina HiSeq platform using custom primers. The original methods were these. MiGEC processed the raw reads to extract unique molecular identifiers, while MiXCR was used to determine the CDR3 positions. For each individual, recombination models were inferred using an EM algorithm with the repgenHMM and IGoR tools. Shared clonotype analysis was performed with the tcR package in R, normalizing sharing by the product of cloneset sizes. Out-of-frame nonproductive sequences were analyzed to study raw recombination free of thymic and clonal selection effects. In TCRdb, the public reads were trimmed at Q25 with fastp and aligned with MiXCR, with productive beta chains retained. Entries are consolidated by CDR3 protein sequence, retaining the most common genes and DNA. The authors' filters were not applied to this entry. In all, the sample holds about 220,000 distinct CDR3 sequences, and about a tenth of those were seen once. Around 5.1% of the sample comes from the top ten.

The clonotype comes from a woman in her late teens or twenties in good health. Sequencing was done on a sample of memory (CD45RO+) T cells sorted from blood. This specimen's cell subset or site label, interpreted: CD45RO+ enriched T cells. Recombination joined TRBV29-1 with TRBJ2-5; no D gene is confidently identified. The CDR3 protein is CSVGVGETQYF. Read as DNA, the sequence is TGCAGCGTTGGAGTCGGGGAGACCCAGTACTTC.